Listed here is a single T cell receptor (beta chain). Its antigen remains unknown. Assay: immunoSEQ multiplex PCR; the TCRdb copy retains only in-frame clones and omits some. The sample holds roughly 330,000 clones; around 90% are singletons and the top ten take 0.95% to 1.5%. Germline lookup yields CDR1 SGHVS and CDR2 FNYEAQ. Trimming shortened V by 5 bases and J by 9 bases, and 16 bases separated the two germline ends. The CDR3 is 13 residues long. The data are from a study of cytomegalovirus exposure and HLA in healthy donors. While the first cohort had 600 to 800 subjects, the donors belonged to the separate validation cohort of about 120 subjects. Study results and limitations: For most TCR sequences rarity was the rule, although some public TCRs occurred in many donors. In vitro testing confirmed a few CMV-associated chains as specific for CMV antigens.

V and J are TRBV7-6 and TRBJ2-5, with D unresolved. The TCR was taken from a young woman in good health and CMV-seropositive. The material sequenced was PBMCs. For the CDR3, the DNA is TGTGCCAGCAGCCCAGCCATCACGTCTTCCCAGTACTTC. Protein: CASSPAITSSQYF.